Shown below are 11 T cell receptor beta chains from a single sample sequenced in a study of CD8 T cells in Susac syndrome (dated by TCRdb to 2018 to 2020). Library preparation was by the immunoSEQ multiplex PCR assay. RNA was extracted using the RNeasy kit, and roughly 0.45 to 1 microgram was reverse transcribed with random hexamers. TCRdb trimmed the raw reads at Q25, called clones with MiXCR and kept productive beta chains. Each CDR3 protein gets just one entry, which takes the most common genes and DNA from the rows behind it. The sample includes roughly 180,000 distinct CDR3 sequences, with about 95% observed a single time. Of the sample, 0.1% falls within the top ten clones. Sequenced: CD4+ T cells from PBMCs. These receptors were obtained from a human donor in good health.

The rearrangement uses TRBV30 and TRBJ2-7; D is possibly TRBD2 (5 bases). CDR1 and CDR2 from the germline V gene are GTSNPN and SVGIG (reference sequence). V lost 3 bases and J lost 8, with 17 bases in between. The CDR3 length is 13 residues. DNA for the CDR3: TGTGCCTGGAGCCCTGAGACTTCGGGAAAGCAGTACTTC. Its protein is CAWSPETSGKQYF.

CDR3 nucleotide sequence: TGTGCCAGCAGGCTACAATCGGGACTGGTCTACGAGCAGTACTTC. Its protein is CASRLQSGLVYEQYF. J is TRBJ2-7 and V is TRBV6-2 or TRBV6-3, with D perhaps TRBD2 (6 bases). V dropped 6 bases and J dropped 3 bases, with 18 bases sitting between them. Looked up from germline, CDR1 is MNHEY and CDR2 is SVGEGT. The CDR3 contains 15 residues.

CDR3 in DNA: TGCAGTGCTCGACAGGGGGCAGATACGCAGTATTTT. Protein product: CSARQGADTQYF. V is TRBV20-1 and J is TRBJ2-3; 9 bases match TRBD1. V trimming: 5 bases; J trimming: 4 bases; junction bases outside the gene matches: 1. CDR3 length: 12 residues. Germline V CDR1 and CDR2: DFQATT, SNEGSKA (reference sequence).

The chain carries TRBV9 and TRBJ2-1; 9 bases map to TRBD2. After removal of 4 bases from V and 2 bases from J, the junction contained 7 bases not matched to a gene. This CDR3 has 16 residues. Germline V gives CDR1 SGDLS, CDR2 YYNGEE. The CDR3 loop reads CASSKTSSGAYNEQFF. CDR3 DNA sequence: TGTGCCAGCAGCAAGACGTCTAGCGGGGCCTACAATGAGCAGTTCTTC.

The genes are TRBV15 and TRBJ2-3; D gene ambiguous. CDR1 LNHNV and CDR2 YYDKDF come from the germline V gene (reference sequence). V gave up 0 bases and J gave up 8 bases, with 6 bases separating them. CDR3 length equals 12 residues. This CDR3 reads CATSRDPGTQYF. DNA for the CDR3: TGTGCCACCAGCAGAGATCCGGGTACGCAGTATTTT.

The genes are TRBV7-2 and TRBJ1-2; no firm D call. Trimming cost V 5 bases and J 11 bases, with 21 bases left between them. The CDR3 sequence is 14 residues long. CDR1 is SGHTA and CDR2 is FQGNSA in the germline V gene. Here the CDR3 reads CASSPDRTASRYTF. The DNA for the CDR3 is TGTGCCAGCAGCCCCGATAGGACCGCCTCGAGATACACCTTC.

This clonotype was seen just once. V is TRBV30 and J is TRBJ2-1; D is uncertain. V was cut by 5 bases and J by 9 bases, with 11 bases left in between. Germline-derived CDR1 and CDR2 are GTSNPN and SVGIG (reference sequence). CDR3 length equals 11 residues. The CDR3 DNA follows: TGTGCCTGGGCTCTAGATTTTGAGCAGTTCTTC. It codes for CAWALDFEQFF.

The V gene is TRBV7-8, the J gene TRBJ2-7, with 8 nucleotides matching TRBD1. The junction had 11 bases not matched to a gene; V was cut back by 5 bases and J by 2 bases. This CDR3 region has 16 residues. From germline, CDR1 is SGHVS and CDR2 FQNEAQ. As DNA, the CDR3 is TGTGCCAGCAGCAGACCCCCGGAACAGGGGGCCTACGAGCAGTACTTC. This codes for CASSRPPEQGAYEQYF.

This clonotype was detected only a few times. The CDR3 DNA sequence: TGTGCCTGGAGTGTTGGGCGCTACGAGCAGTACTTC. Amino acid sequence: CAWSVGRYEQYF. The J gene is TRBJ2-7, the V gene TRBV30; unclear D gene. From germline, CDR1 is GTSNPN and CDR2 SVGIG (reference sequence). The CDR3 is 12 amino acids. The ends were cut back, 0 bases at V and 3 bases at J, with 6 bases in the middle.

The chain combines TRBV12-3 or TRBV12-4 with TRBJ2-7; possibly TRBD1 for D (5 bases). Trimming took off 2 bases at V and 3 bases at J, with 14 bases between the two ends. This CDR3 region has 15 residues. Here the CDR3 reads CASSLSGHQGYEQYF. CDR3 in DNA: TGTGCCAGCAGTTTATCCGGACACCAAGGCTACGAGCAGTACTTC.

The chain couples TRBV20-1 to TRBJ2-7; the match to TRBD1 covers 12 bases. The CDR3 has 14 residues. V was pared by 4 bases and J by 6 bases, with 7 bases of the junction left unmatched. The germline V gene has CDR1 DFQATT and CDR2 SNEGSKA (reference sequence). CDR3 in DNA: TGCAGTGCTACCTCCGGGACAGGGGGCCTCGAGCAGTACTTC. The encoded protein is CSATSGTGGLEQYF.